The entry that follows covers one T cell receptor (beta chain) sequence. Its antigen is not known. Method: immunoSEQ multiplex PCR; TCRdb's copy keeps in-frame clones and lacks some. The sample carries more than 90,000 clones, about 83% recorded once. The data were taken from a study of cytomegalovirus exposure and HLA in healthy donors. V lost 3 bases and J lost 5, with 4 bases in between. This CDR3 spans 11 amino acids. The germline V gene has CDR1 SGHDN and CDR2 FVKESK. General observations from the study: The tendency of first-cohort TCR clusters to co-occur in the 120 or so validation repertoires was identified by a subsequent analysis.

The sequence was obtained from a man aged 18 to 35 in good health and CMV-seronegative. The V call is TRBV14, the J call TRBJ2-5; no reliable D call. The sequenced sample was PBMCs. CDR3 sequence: CASSHMETQYF. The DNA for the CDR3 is TGTGCCAGCAGCCACATGGAGACCCAGTACTTC.